These 20 T cell receptor beta chains came from one sample sequenced in a study of blood T cell repertoires in COVID-19. The data were produced by immunoSEQ multiplex PCR, yet TCRdb's version contains in-frame clones alone and is incomplete. This sample has about 220,000 clones, with more than 80% found just once. Sequences were obtained from PBMCs or T cells enriched from blood (not recorded which). The receptor set was obtained from a woman in her late teens or twenties in a cohort exposed to, infected with or recovered from COVID-19 (not recorded which).

The rearrangement joins TRBV18 to TRBJ2-1; tentative D call: TRBD2 (6 bases). This CDR3 has 17 amino acids. Germline CDR1 KGHSH, CDR2 LQKENI. Trimming took 2 bases from V and 5 from J, leaving 19 bases between them. The CDR3 loop reads CASSPRVGTLLDNEQFF. The CDR3 DNA is TGTGCCAGCTCACCAAGGGTGGGGACTCTATTGGACAATGAGCAGTTCTTC.

There are a few counts of this clone. The V and J genes are TRBV27 and TRBJ2-7, with D maybe TRBD2 (6 bases). Per germline, CDR1 MNHEY and CDR2 SMNVEV (reference sequence). V lost 8 bases and J lost 0, with 26 bases in between. The CDR3 consists of 18 residues. CDR3 nucleotide sequence: TGTGCCAGCTCGGAGGCGGGACTCCTTAAGGGTAGCTCCTACGAGCAGTACTTC. It translates to CASSEAGLLKGSSYEQYF.

V is TRBV19 and J is TRBJ2-7; 7 bases map to TRBD1. V trimming: 4 bases; J trimming: 9 bases; junction bases outside the gene matches: 6. The germline V gene encodes CDR1 LNHDA and CDR2 SQIVND (reference sequence). The CDR3 is 12 residues long. CDR3 loop: CASSRDRLGQYF. The CDR3 coding sequence is TGTGCCAGTAGTAGGGACAGACTCGGGCAGTACTTC.

The V gene is TRBV2, the J gene TRBJ2-1, with 8 bases matching TRBD2. The CDR3 sequence is 14 residues long. Per the germline V gene, CDR1 is SNHLY and CDR2 is FYNNEI. J gave up 7 bases and V 7 bases, and 9 bases lay outside the gene matches. CDR3 loop: CASTGTSMGNEQFF. In DNA form, the CDR3 reads TGTGCCAGCACTGGGACTAGTATGGGGAATGAGCAGTTCTTC.

This clone appeared once. The chain carries TRBV28 and TRBJ2-3; D might be TRBD1 (6 bases). CDR1 is MDHEN, CDR2 SYDVKM, per germline. V lost 6 bases and J 4 bases, leaving 14 bases between the germline ends. CDR3 length: 14 residues. In DNA, the CDR3 is TGTGCCAGCAGCAGGACTGGGGGCGCAGATACGCAGTATTTT. It codes for CASSRTGGADTQYF. Complete variable domain (other parts from reference TRBV28 and TRBJ2-3): DVKVTQSSRYLVKRTGEKVFLECVQDMDHENMFWYRQDPGLGLRLIYFSYDVKMKEKGDIPEGYSVSREKKERFSLILESASTNQTSMYLCASSRTGGADTQYFGPGTRLTVL.

The chain uses TRBV27 and TRBJ1-1, with D possibly matching TRBD1 (6 bases). In germline, CDR1 is MNHEY, CDR2 SMNVEV (reference sequence). Trimming cost V 4 bases and J 1 base, with 16 bases left between them. CDR3 length: 16 residues. The CDR3 here is CASSSTPTGKNTEAFF. The CDR3 DNA is TGTGCCAGCAGTTCGACCCCGACAGGTAAGAACACTGAAGCTTTCTTT.

This clone was observed once. This rearrangement joins TRBV7-3 to TRBJ1-3; D gene uncertain. Germline lookup yields CDR1 SGHTA and CDR2 FQGTGA. With 1 base removed from V and 4 bases from J, the gap between germline ends came to 17 bases. This CDR3 comprises 17 residues. The CDR3 DNA reads as TGTGCCAGCAGCTTAAGTCCGCGGGGTGGACGAGGAAACACCATATATTTT. Translated: CASSLSPRGGRGNTIYF.

The V and J genes are TRBV28 and TRBJ1-1, with TRBD1 as a possible D gene (6 bases). V lost 3 bases and J 4 bases, leaving 12 bases between the germline ends. The length of the CDR3 is 14 residues. The germline CDR1 and CDR2 sequences are MDHEN and SYDVKM. CDR3 bases: TGTGCCAGCAGTTTCTTTTCCAGGGGCACTGAAGCTTTCTTT. This translates into CASSFFSRGTEAFF.

This chain connects TRBV11-2 to TRBJ1-4; TRBD1 agrees at 7 bases. Germline CDR1 is SGHAT and CDR2 is FQNNGV. There are 13 residues in the CDR3. V gave up 3 bases and J gave up 11 bases; unmatched junction bases: 6. The CDR3 sequence is CASSLAGTAKLFF. CDR3 DNA sequence: TGTGCCAGCAGCTTGGCCGGGACAGCCAAACTGTTTTTT.

V is TRBV5-1 and J is TRBJ1-4; D uncertain. Germline CDR1 reads SGHRS; CDR2 reads YFSETQ. There are 14 residues in the CDR3. Trimming took 1 base from V and 0 from J, leaving 4 bases between them. CDR3 in amino acids: CASSLQSTNEKLFF. DNA of the CDR3: TGCGCCAGCAGCTTGCAATCAACTAATGAAAAACTGTTTTTT.

The chain recombines TRBV19 with TRBJ2-7, with a tentative D call TRBD2 (6 bases). The germline V gene encodes CDR1 LNHDA and CDR2 SQIVND (reference sequence). The V and J ends lost 5 bases and 10 bases respectively, with 12 bases between them. The CDR3 spans 11 residues. The CDR3 DNA reads TGTGCCAGTAGTGGGCCTAGCGAACAGTACTTC. It specifies CASSGPSEQYF.

The chain links TRBV7-8 to TRBJ1-6; 7 nucleotides agree with TRBD1. Germline CDR1 reads SGHVS; CDR2 reads FQNEAQ. This CDR3 has 16 amino acids. The trim removed 6 bases at V and 2 bases at J, leaving 7 bases unmatched. The CDR3 sequence: CASRNGQDAYNSPLHF. The CDR3 coding sequence is TGTGCCAGCAGAAATGGACAGGACGCCTATAATTCACCCCTCCACTTT.

This chain joins TRBV5-5 and TRBJ1-1; weak D call: TRBD1 (6 bases). Trimming took off 5 bases at V and 4 bases at J, with 15 bases between the two ends. The CDR3 loop spans 14 amino acids. Germline V gives CDR1 SGHKS, CDR2 YYEKEE (reference sequence). The CDR3 region has the DNA TGTGCCAGCAGTTCGGCAGGGGTGCGCACTGAAGCTTTCTTT. Translated: CASSSAGVRTEAFF.

The rearrangement joins TRBV19 to TRBJ1-4; possible D gene TRBD1, 6 bases. The V and J ends lost 6 bases and 8 bases respectively, with 19 bases between them. This CDR3 region has 15 residues. The germline CDR1 and CDR2 sequences are LNHDA and SQIVND (reference sequence). Written as DNA, the CDR3 is TGTGCCAGTAGGGCCGTCGGAGGGGGGGAAGAAAAACTGTTTTTT. Translation: CASRAVGGGEEKLFF. Supplemented by reference TRBV19 and TRBJ1-4, the full variable domain reads DGGITQSPKYLFRKEGQNVTLSCEQNLNHDAMYWYRQDPGQGLRLIYYSQIVNDFQKGDIAEGYSVSREKKESFPLTVTSAQKNPTAFYLCASRAVGGGEEKLFFGSGTQLSVL.

The chain recombines TRBV5-1 with TRBJ1-5; D is possibly TRBD1 (6 bases). This CDR3 region has 11 residues. Trimming pared 8 bases from V and 4 bases from J, leaving 7 bases between. From germline, CDR1 is SGHRS and CDR2 YFSETQ. The CDR3 bases are TGCGCCAGGGGGGCTAATCAGCCCCAGCATTTT. It encodes CARGANQPQHF.

Here the CDR3 reads CASSLGPQGVIGEKLFF. The DNA of the CDR3 is TGTGCCAGCAGCTTGGGCCCACAGGGGGTGATCGGTGAAAAACTGTTTTTT. The rearrangement links TRBV7-2 to TRBJ1-4; TRBD1 matches at 8 bases. The ends lost 3 bases at V and 7 bases at J; junction bases unmatched: 13. This CDR3 contains 17 residues. Germline V gene data show CDR1 as SGHTA and CDR2 as FQGNSA.

The genes are TRBV6-5 and TRBJ1-2, with 12 bases lining up with TRBD1. Germline V gene sequence: CDR1 MNHEY, CDR2 SVGAGI. The CDR3 covers 13 residues. Trimming cost V 6 bases and J 8 bases; bases outside gene matches: 4. The chain's CDR3 is CASRGTGGSGYTF. CDR3 coding DNA: TGTGCCAGCAGAGGGACAGGGGGCAGCGGCTACACCTTC.

The J gene is TRBJ2-7, the V gene TRBV3-1 (or the pseudogene TRBV3-2); 8 positions match TRBD1. V dropped 4 bases and J dropped 7; count of bases not matched to a gene: 9. CDR1 and CDR2 from the germline V gene are LGHDT and YNNKEL (reference sequence). The CDR3 has 14 amino acids. The CDR3 loop is CASSLGQGLREQYF. As DNA, the CDR3 is TGTGCCAGCAGCCTCGGACAGGGTCTGCGGGAGCAGTACTTC.

The chain links TRBV5-5 to TRBJ1-2; D is undetermined. The germline V gene has CDR1 SGHKS and CDR2 YYEKEE (reference sequence). The V end was cut by 5 bases, the J end by 6 bases, with 17 bases between. The CDR3 covers 14 residues. The CDR3 region is CASSAGRTLDGYTF. The DNA of the CDR3 is TGTGCCAGCAGTGCGGGCCGAACCCTGGATGGCTACACCTTC.

This rearrangement joins TRBV28 to TRBJ2-7; 12 nucleotides line up with TRBD1. Germline CDR1 and CDR2: MDHEN and SYDVKM. The length of the CDR3 is 17 residues. V was pared by 6 bases and J by 2 bases, with 11 bases of the junction left unmatched. The CDR3 loop reads CASSLTLGTGGAYEQYF. The CDR3 DNA follows: TGTGCCAGCAGCTTGACCCTCGGGACAGGGGGCGCCTACGAGCAGTACTTC. Full variable domain (rest looked up from reference TRBV28 and TRBJ2-7): DVKVTQSSRYLVKRTGEKVFLECVQDMDHENMFWYRQDPGLGLRLIYFSYDVKMKEKGDIPEGYSVSREKKERFSLILESASTNQTSMYLCASSLTLGTGGAYEQYFGPGTRLTVT.